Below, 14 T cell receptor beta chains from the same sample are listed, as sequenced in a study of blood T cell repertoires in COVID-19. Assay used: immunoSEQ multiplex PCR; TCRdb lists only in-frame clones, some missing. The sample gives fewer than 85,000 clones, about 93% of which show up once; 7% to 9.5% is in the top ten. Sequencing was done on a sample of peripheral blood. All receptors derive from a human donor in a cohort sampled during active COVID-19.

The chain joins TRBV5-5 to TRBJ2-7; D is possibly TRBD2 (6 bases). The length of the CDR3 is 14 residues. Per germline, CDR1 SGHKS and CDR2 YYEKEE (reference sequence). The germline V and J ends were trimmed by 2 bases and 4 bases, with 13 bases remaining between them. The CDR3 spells CASSFRELGYEQYF. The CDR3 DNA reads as TGTGCCAGCAGCTTTCGGGAGTTAGGGTACGAGCAGTACTTC. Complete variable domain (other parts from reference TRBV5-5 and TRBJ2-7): DAGVTQSPTHLIKTRGQQVTLRCSPISGHKSVSWYQQVLGQGPQFIFQYYEKEERGRGNFPDRFSARQFPNYSSELNVNALLLGDSALYLCASSFRELGYEQYFGPGTRLTVT.

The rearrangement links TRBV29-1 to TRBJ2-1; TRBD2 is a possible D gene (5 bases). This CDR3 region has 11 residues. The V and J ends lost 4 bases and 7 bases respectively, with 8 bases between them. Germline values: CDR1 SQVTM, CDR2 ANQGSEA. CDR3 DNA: TGCAGCGTTGTTTGGAGGAATGAGCAGTTCTTC. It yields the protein CSVVWRNEQFF.

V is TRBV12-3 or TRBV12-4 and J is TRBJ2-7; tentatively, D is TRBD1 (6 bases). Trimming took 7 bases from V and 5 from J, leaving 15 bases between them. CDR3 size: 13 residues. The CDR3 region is CASTIDRYDEQYF. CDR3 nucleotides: TGTGCCAGCACCATCGACAGGTACGACGAGCAGTACTTC.

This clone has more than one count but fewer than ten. CDR3 sequence (DNA): TGTGCCAGTGGAGGGCAGGGAGGGACTGAAGCTTTCTTT. It yields the protein CASGGQGGTEAFF. The chain links TRBV2 to TRBJ1-1, with a tentative D call TRBD1 (5 bases). Germline values: CDR1 SNHLY, CDR2 FYNNEI. CDR3 length: 13 amino acids. The germline V and J ends were trimmed by 9 bases and 5 bases, with 16 bases remaining between them.

CDR3 in DNA: TGTGCCAGCAGTGAGGCGGAGGGGTTAGGGCAGTTCTTC. Its translation is CASSEAEGLGQFF. The chain has TRBV6-4 and TRBJ2-1; TRBD2 is a possible D gene (6 bases). The CDR3 sequence is 13 residues long. Germline loops: CDR1 MRHNA, CDR2 SNTAGT. The V gene lost 3 bases and the J gene lost 12 bases, with 15 bases spanning the gap.

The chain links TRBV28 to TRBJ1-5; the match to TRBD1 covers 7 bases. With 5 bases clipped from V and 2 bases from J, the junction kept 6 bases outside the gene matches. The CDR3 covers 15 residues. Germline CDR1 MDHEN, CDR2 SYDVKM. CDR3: CASSPSTGRNQPQHF. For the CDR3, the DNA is TGTGCCAGCAGTCCCTCGACAGGGCGCAATCAGCCCCAGCATTTT.

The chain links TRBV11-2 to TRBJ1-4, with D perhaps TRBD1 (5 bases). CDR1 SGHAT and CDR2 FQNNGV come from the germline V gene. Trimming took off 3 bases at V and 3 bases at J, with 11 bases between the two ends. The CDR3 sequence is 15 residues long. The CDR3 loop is CASSFKGLANEKLFF. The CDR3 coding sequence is TGTGCCAGCAGCTTCAAGGGGTTAGCTAATGAAAAACTGTTTTTT.

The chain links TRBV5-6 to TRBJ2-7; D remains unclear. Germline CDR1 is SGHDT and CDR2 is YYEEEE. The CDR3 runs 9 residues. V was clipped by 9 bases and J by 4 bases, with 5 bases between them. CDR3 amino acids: CATLYEQYF. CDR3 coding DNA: TGTGCCACCTTATACGAGCAGTACTTC.

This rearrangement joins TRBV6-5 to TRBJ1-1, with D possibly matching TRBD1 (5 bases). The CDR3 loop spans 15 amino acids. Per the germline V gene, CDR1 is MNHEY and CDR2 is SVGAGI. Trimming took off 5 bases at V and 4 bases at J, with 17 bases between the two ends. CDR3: CASSPREFGATEAFF. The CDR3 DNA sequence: TGTGCCAGCAGTCCGCGGGAATTTGGGGCCACTGAAGCTTTCTTT.

This CDR3 is CASGTGAYLNTEAFF. The CDR3 DNA sequence: TGTGCCAGCGGGACAGGGGCCTATCTTAACACTGAAGCTTTCTTT. The V call is TRBV28, the J call TRBJ1-1; 10 bases are a match to TRBD1. Germline values: CDR1 MDHEN, CDR2 SYDVKM. The V gene end was trimmed by 8 bases and the J gene end by 2 bases; junction bases not matched to a gene: 8. The CDR3 runs 15 residues.

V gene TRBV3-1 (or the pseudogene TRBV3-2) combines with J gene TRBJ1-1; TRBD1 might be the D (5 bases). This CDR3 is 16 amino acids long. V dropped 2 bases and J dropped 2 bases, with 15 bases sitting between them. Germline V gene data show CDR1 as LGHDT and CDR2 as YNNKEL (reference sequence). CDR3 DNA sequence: TGTGCCAGCAGCCAACCTCTGACAGATTCAAACACTGAAGCTTTCTTT. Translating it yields CASSQPLTDSNTEAFF.

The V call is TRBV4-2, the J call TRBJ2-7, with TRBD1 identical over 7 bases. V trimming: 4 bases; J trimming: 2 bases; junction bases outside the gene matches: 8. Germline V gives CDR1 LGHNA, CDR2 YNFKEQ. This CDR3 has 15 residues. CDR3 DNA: TGTGCCAGCAGCCCTCGACAGGGAAGCACCTACGAGCAGTACTTC. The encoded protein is CASSPRQGSTYEQYF.

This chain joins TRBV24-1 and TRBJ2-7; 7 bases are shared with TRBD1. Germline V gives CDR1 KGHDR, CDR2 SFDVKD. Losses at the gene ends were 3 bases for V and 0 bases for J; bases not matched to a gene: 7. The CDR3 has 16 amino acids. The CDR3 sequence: CATSDTGTALSYEQYF. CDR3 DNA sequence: TGTGCCACCAGTGATACTGGGACAGCCCTCTCCTACGAGCAGTACTTC.

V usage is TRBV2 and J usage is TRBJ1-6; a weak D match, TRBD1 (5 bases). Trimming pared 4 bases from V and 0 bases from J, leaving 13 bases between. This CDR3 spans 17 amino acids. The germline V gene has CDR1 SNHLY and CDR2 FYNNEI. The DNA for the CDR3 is TGTGCCAGCAGTGGGGGGAGGGCCAGCTCCTATAATTCACCCCTCCACTTT. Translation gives CASSGGRASSYNSPLHF.